This is a list of T cell receptor beta chains from one sample in a study of blood T cell repertoires in COVID-19. Using immunoSEQ multiplex PCR, the repertoire was profiled, and TCRdb retains in-frame clones only, with some absent. The data hold 200,000 to 250,000 clones, with around nine tenths observed a single time. The specimen was peripheral blood. The source of these receptors is an older woman with acute or convalescent COVID-19. The CDR3 runs from the conserved cysteine through the conserved F or W. Each record gives: CDR3 protein, CDR3 DNA, V gene, J gene, clone size, D gene. D genes are given only for firm matches. The size field is filled for only some rows; it gives once, few, many or a size class.

CDR3 protein: CASSQNAGGETQYF
CDR3 DNA: TGTGCTAGCAGCCAAAATGCGGGGGGGGAGACCCAGTACTTC
V gene: TRBV7-7
J gene: TRBJ2-5
clone size: -
D gene: TRBD2

CDR3 protein: CASSYLLREGPEQYF
CDR3 DNA: TGTGCCAGCAGTTACCTCCTACGGGAGGGCCCCGAGCAGTACTTC
V gene: TRBV28
J gene: TRBJ2-7
clone size: -
D gene: TRBD2

CDR3 protein: CASSKDRNYEQYF
CDR3 DNA: TGTGCCAGCAGCAAAGACAGAAACTACGAGCAGTACTTC
V gene: TRBV7-2
J gene: TRBJ2-7
clone size: -
D gene: -

CDR3 protein: CASSETGGENEKLFF
CDR3 DNA: TGCGCCAGCAGCGAAACAGGGGGTGAGAATGAAAAACTGTTTTTT
V gene: TRBV5-1
J gene: TRBJ1-4
clone size: -
D gene: TRBD1

CDR3 protein: CASSSLKGGTNTGELFF
CDR3 DNA: TGTGCCAGCAGCTCACTGAAGGGCGGGACGAACACCGGGGAGCTGTTTTTT
V gene: TRBV7-2
J gene: TRBJ2-2
clone size: -
D gene: -

CDR3 protein: CASSQGADPNQPQHF
CDR3 DNA: TGTGCCAGCAGCCAAGGGGCAGACCCCAATCAGCCCCAGCATTTT
V gene: TRBV3-1/TRBV3-2
J gene: TRBJ1-5
clone size: -
D gene: -

CDR3 protein: CASSESQGGGVNEQYF
CDR3 DNA: TGTGCCAGCAGTGAGTCTCAGGGGGGCGGTGTTAACGAGCAGTACTTC
V gene: TRBV2
J gene: TRBJ2-7
clone size: once
D gene: -

CDR3 protein: CASSPNRDSYGYTF
CDR3 DNA: TGTGCCAGCAGTCCCAACAGGGATTCCTATGGCTACACCTTC
V gene: TRBV6-4
J gene: TRBJ1-2
clone size: -
D gene: -

CDR3 protein: CASSQMVGGAVSGELFF
CDR3 DNA: TGTGCCAGCAGCCAAATGGTAGGCGGGGCGGTCTCCGGGGAGCTGTTTTTT
V gene: TRBV3-1/TRBV3-2
J gene: TRBJ2-2
clone size: few
D gene: -

CDR3 protein: CASSPRGTGMDGYTF
CDR3 DNA: TGTGCCAGCAGCCCGAGGGGAACAGGGATGGACGGCTACACCTTC
V gene: TRBV7-2
J gene: TRBJ1-2
clone size: -
D gene: -

CDR3 protein: CASSQTSGTGTGEQYF
CDR3 DNA: TGTGCCAGCAGCCAAACCTCCGGGACGGGGACTGGCGAGCAGTACTTC
V gene: TRBV7-9
J gene: TRBJ2-7
clone size: -
D gene: -

CDR3 protein: CASSKGTGVYGYTF
CDR3 DNA: TGTGCCAGCAGTAAGGGGACAGGGGTCTATGGCTACACCTTC
V gene: TRBV6-5
J gene: TRBJ1-2
clone size: -
D gene: TRBD1

CDR3 protein: CASSSQGRTQTNEKLFF
CDR3 DNA: TGTGCCAGTAGTTCACAGGGCAGGACGCAAACTAATGAAAAACTGTTTTTT
V gene: TRBV19
J gene: TRBJ1-4
clone size: few
D gene: -

CDR3 protein: CASRRLRSDNEQFF
CDR3 DNA: TGTGCCAGCAGAAGGCTACGGAGCGACAATGAGCAGTTCTTC
V gene: TRBV6-5
J gene: TRBJ2-1
clone size: -
D gene: -

CDR3 protein: CATSRDSLGVYEQYF
CDR3 DNA: TGTGCCACCAGCAGAGATTCGTTGGGAGTCTACGAGCAGTACTTC
V gene: TRBV15
J gene: TRBJ2-7
clone size: -
D gene: -

CDR3 protein: CASSFSGYSNQPQHF
CDR3 DNA: TGTGCCAGTAGTTTCTCGGGGTATAGCAATCAGCCCCAGCATTTT
V gene: TRBV19
J gene: TRBJ1-5
clone size: -
D gene: -

CDR3 protein: CASSQDSSGGATGELFF
CDR3 DNA: TGTGCCAGCAGCCAAGATAGCAGCGGGGGGGCCACCGGGGAGCTGTTTTTT
V gene: TRBV3-1/TRBV3-2
J gene: TRBJ2-2
clone size: -
D gene: TRBD2

CDR3 protein: CASSESIQLGRAFF
CDR3 DNA: TGCGCCAGCAGTGAGTCGATTCAGCTAGGGAGGGCTTTCTTT
V gene: TRBV10-2
J gene: TRBJ1-1
clone size: -
D gene: -

CDR3 protein: CATGQGVNQPQHF
CDR3 DNA: TGTGCCACCGGACAGGGGGTAAATCAGCCCCAGCATTTT
V gene: TRBV10-3
J gene: TRBJ1-5
clone size: -
D gene: TRBD1

CDR3 protein: CASSLSGGNQPQHF
CDR3 DNA: TGTGCCAGCAGCTTATCAGGGGGCAATCAGCCCCAGCATTTT
V gene: TRBV5-6
J gene: TRBJ1-5
clone size: -
D gene: -

CDR3 protein: CASSVQGSSSYNEQFF
CDR3 DNA: TGTGCCAGCAGTGTACAGGGGAGCAGCTCCTACAATGAGCAGTTCTTC
V gene: TRBV2
J gene: TRBJ2-1
clone size: -
D gene: TRBD1

CDR3 protein: CASSSEGTAGNTIYF
CDR3 DNA: TGTGCCAGCAGTTCCGAAGGGACAGCAGGGAACACCATATATTTT
V gene: TRBV6-5
J gene: TRBJ1-3
clone size: -
D gene: TRBD1

CDR3 protein: CASSNLGQAYGYTF
CDR3 DNA: TGTGCCAGTAGTAACTTAGGACAGGCTTATGGCTACACCTTC
V gene: TRBV19
J gene: TRBJ1-2
clone size: -
D gene: TRBD1

CDR3 protein: CASSLGQLNQPQHF
CDR3 DNA: TGTGCCAGCAGCTTAGGACAACTTAATCAGCCCCAGCATTTT
V gene: TRBV7-9
J gene: TRBJ1-5
clone size: -
D gene: -

CDR3 protein: CASSQTSGGATQYF
CDR3 DNA: TGTGCCAGCAGCCAGACTAGCGGGGGGGCAACCCAGTACTTC
V gene: TRBV3-1/TRBV3-2
J gene: TRBJ2-5
clone size: -
D gene: TRBD2

CDR3 protein: CASSSLQGYYGYTF
CDR3 DNA: TGTGCCAGCAGTTCCCTACAGGGCTACTATGGCTACACCTTC
V gene: TRBV27
J gene: TRBJ1-2
clone size: -
D gene: -

CDR3 protein: CASSERGRDRGWQPQHF
CDR3 DNA: TGTGCCAGCAGTGAACGCGGTAGGGACAGGGGGTGGCAGCCCCAGCATTTT
V gene: TRBV25-1
J gene: TRBJ1-5
clone size: -
D gene: TRBD1

CDR3 protein: CASSGRGDASYNEQFF
CDR3 DNA: TGTGCCAGTAGCGGCCGCGGGGACGCATCCTACAATGAGCAGTTCTTC
V gene: TRBV19
J gene: TRBJ2-1
clone size: -
D gene: -

CDR3 protein: CASRNPGTGNEAFF
CDR3 DNA: TGTGCCAGCAGAAACCCCGGGACAGGGAATGAAGCTTTCTTT
V gene: TRBV6-5
J gene: TRBJ1-1
clone size: -
D gene: TRBD1

CDR3 protein: CASSDEARGTSPLHF
CDR3 DNA: TGTGCCAGCAGTGATGAGGCACGGGGAACTTCACCCCTCCACTTT
V gene: TRBV6-1
J gene: TRBJ1-6
clone size: -
D gene: -

CDR3 protein: CASSILRSYGYTF
CDR3 DNA: TGTGCCAGTAGTATATTACGGAGCTATGGCTACACCTTC
V gene: TRBV19
J gene: TRBJ1-2
clone size: -
D gene: -

CDR3 protein: CASSLGTSGGRETQYF
CDR3 DNA: TGTGCCAGCAGCCTCGGGACTAGCGGGGGTAGGGAGACCCAGTACTTC
V gene: TRBV5-5
J gene: TRBJ2-5
clone size: -
D gene: TRBD2

CDR3 protein: CASSQPRTHQPQHF
CDR3 DNA: TGCGCCAGCAGCCAACCCCGAACTCATCAGCCCCAGCATTTT
V gene: TRBV4-1
J gene: TRBJ1-5
clone size: -
D gene: -

CDR3 protein: CASGSLQGVQPQHF
CDR3 DNA: TGTGCCAGCGGCAGTTTACAGGGTGTACAGCCCCAGCATTTT
V gene: TRBV28
J gene: TRBJ1-5
clone size: -
D gene: -

CDR3 protein: CASSSITGDSYEQYF
CDR3 DNA: TGTGCCAGCTCATCAATCACAGGGGACTCCTACGAGCAGTACTTC
V gene: TRBV18
J gene: TRBJ2-7
clone size: -
D gene: TRBD1

CDR3 protein: CASRRQGADTEAFF
CDR3 DNA: TGTGCCAGCAGAAGACAGGGGGCAGACACTGAAGCTTTCTTT
V gene: TRBV9
J gene: TRBJ1-1
clone size: -
D gene: TRBD1

CDR3 protein: CASSLTGATYEQYF
CDR3 DNA: TGTGCCAGCAGTTTGACAGGGGCAACCTACGAGCAGTACTTC
V gene: TRBV7-9
J gene: TRBJ2-7
clone size: once
D gene: TRBD1

CDR3 protein: CAWSATGHSGNTIYF
CDR3 DNA: TGTGCCTGGAGTGCCACAGGGCACTCTGGAAACACCATATATTTT
V gene: TRBV30
J gene: TRBJ1-3
clone size: -
D gene: -

CDR3 protein: CASSAGTGGTDTQYF
CDR3 DNA: TGTGCCAGCAGCGCGGGGACAGGGGGCACAGATACGCAGTATTTT
V gene: TRBV7-9
J gene: TRBJ2-3
clone size: -
D gene: TRBD1

CDR3 protein: CAIRATGAGNTIYF
CDR3 DNA: TGTGCCATCAGGGCGACGGGAGCTGGAAACACCATATATTTT
V gene: TRBV10-3
J gene: TRBJ1-3
clone size: -
D gene: -

CDR3 protein: CATSESGQGAHEQYF
CDR3 DNA: TGTGCCACCAGTGAATCGGGACAGGGGGCCCACGAGCAGTACTTC
V gene: TRBV24-1
J gene: TRBJ2-7
clone size: -
D gene: TRBD1

CDR3 protein: CASSPGTTNTGELFF
CDR3 DNA: TGTGCCAGCAGCCCGGGGACAACGAACACCGGGGAGCTGTTTTTT
V gene: TRBV7-9
J gene: TRBJ2-2
clone size: -
D gene: -

CDR3 protein: CASSSGTGGSSPLHF
CDR3 DNA: TGTGCCAGCAGCTCTGGGACAGGGGGAAGTTCACCCCTCCACTTT
V gene: TRBV7-9
J gene: TRBJ1-6
clone size: -
D gene: TRBD1

CDR3 protein: CASSLGTGNTEAFF
CDR3 DNA: TGTGCCAGCAGCTTGGGGACAGGGAACACTGAAGCTTTCTTT
V gene: TRBV7-9
J gene: TRBJ1-1
clone size: -
D gene: TRBD1

CDR3 protein: CASKNDREKKLFF
CDR3 DNA: TGTGCCAGCAAGAACGACAGGGAGAAAAAACTGTTTTTT
V gene: TRBV6-4
J gene: TRBJ1-4
clone size: -
D gene: TRBD1

CDR3 protein: CSGIQGAHGNTIYF
CDR3 DNA: TGCAGCGGGATCCAGGGGGCGCATGGAAACACCATATATTTT
V gene: TRBV29-1
J gene: TRBJ1-3
clone size: -
D gene: TRBD1

CDR3 protein: CASSRAGTGATNYGYTF
CDR3 DNA: TGTGCCAGCAGCCGAGCCGGGACAGGGGCTACTAACTATGGCTACACCTTC
V gene: TRBV14
J gene: TRBJ1-2
clone size: few
D gene: TRBD1

CDR3 protein: CASRGDRGGNQPQHF
CDR3 DNA: TGTGCCAGCAGGGGTGACAGAGGAGGCAATCAGCCCCAGCATTTT
V gene: TRBV2
J gene: TRBJ1-5
clone size: few
D gene: -